This T cell receptor (beta chain) stems from a study of post-analysis software for immune sequencing data. Findings of the study overall: Relative to controls, patients had about five TRBV segments at higher frequency, with TRBV5-6, TRBV5-1 and TRBV20-1 among these.

Notes on this clonotype: Its target is unknown.

Unique molecular identifiers tagged the TCR beta cDNA libraries. TCRdb ran MiXCR on the PCR reads and lists one entry per CDR3 protein. Counted here are hundreds of thousands of distinct CDR3 sequences, roughly 30% occurring once; the ten biggest clones make up roughly 0.53%. There are 15 residues in the CDR3. Trimming pared 0 bases from V and 6 bases from J, leaving 13 bases between. CDR1 SGHRS and CDR2 YFSETQ come from the germline V gene. The V and J genes are TRBV5-1 and TRBJ1-5; weak D call: TRBD1 (5 bases). The TCR sequence derives from a girl aged 5-17 years with multiple sclerosis. Sequences were obtained from blood. CDR3 sequence (DNA): TGCGCCAGCAGCTTGGAAGGGGCCCCCAGTCAGCCCCAGCATTTT. Translated: CASSLEGAPSQPQHF.